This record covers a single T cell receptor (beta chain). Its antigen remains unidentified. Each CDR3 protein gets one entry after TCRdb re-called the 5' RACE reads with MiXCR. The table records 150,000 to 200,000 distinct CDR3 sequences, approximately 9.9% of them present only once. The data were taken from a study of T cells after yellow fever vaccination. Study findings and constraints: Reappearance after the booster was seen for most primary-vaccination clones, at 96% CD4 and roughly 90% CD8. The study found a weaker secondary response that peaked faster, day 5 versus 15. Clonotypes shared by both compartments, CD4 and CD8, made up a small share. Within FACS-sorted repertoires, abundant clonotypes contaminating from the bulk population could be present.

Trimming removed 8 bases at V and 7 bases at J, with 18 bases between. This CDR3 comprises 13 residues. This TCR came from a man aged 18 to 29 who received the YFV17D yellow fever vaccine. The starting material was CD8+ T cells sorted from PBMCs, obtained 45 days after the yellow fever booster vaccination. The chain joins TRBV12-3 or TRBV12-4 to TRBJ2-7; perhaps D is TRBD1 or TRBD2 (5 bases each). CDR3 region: CASSTTGGGEQYF. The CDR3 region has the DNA TGTGCCAGCTCCACAACTGGGGGTGGGGAGCAGTACTTC.